This T cell receptor beta chain originates from a study of cytomegalovirus exposure and HLA in healthy donors (dated by TCRdb to the late 2010s). Regarding the research as a whole: A later analysis indicated that the 130 or so validation repertoires were generated on the platform also employed for the 650 to 850 repertoires of the first cohort. The aim of the study was to test whether cataloging public T cell receptors could identify signatures of past pathogen exposure. In addition to the first cohort of 650 to 750 subjects, a separate validation cohort of around 110 different subjects was used. To predict cytomegalovirus infection status, the study brought together high-throughput TCR immunosequencing, statistical association of individual TCRs with disease status, and machine learning.

Broad study findings and their caveats: The authors suggested that the approach could potentially be extended to other disease states and immunological phenotypes. Most TCR sequences were seen in very few donors, while some public TCRs were found in many individuals. A total of 150 to 200 TCR beta chains were listed by the study as associated with cytomegalovirus. Cytomegalovirus status was reported to be diagnosed by the classifier with high specificity and sensitivity in both the original and validation cohorts. The validation cohort had no HLA typing available for a later analysis, so co-occurrence within that cohort was assessed over all 120 or so repertoires. In a later analysis, TCRs clustered in the first cohort were found to also tend to co-occur in the roughly 110 validation repertoires, with approximately 94% of cluster scores above 0. In vitro tests confirmed that three of the cytomegalovirus-associated TCR beta chains recognize cytomegalovirus antigens.

The CDR3 runs 13 amino acids, cysteine and phenylalanine included. This entry keeps only the CDR3 DNA: 39 bases, framed from base 1. The germline V gene yields SGHRS for CDR1 and YFSETQ for CDR2. Trimming takes 2 bases from V and 7 bases from J, and the germline ends sit 13 bases apart. Concerning this clone: Its antigen is currently not known. No base qualities exist here, and no much larger clone lies one base off it.

Library prep was done by the immunoSEQ multiplex PCR assay. In the original analysis: A statistical classification framework was built to diagnose cytomegalovirus status from the catalog of TCR beta chain sequences. As stored in TCRdb, this immuneACCESS dataset retains in-frame rearrangements with V and J assigned. A fraction of the clones does not appear; measured against another copy, unresolved V genes explain less than half of the discrepancy, and the remainder lacks a known reason. V and J calls and clone size are those listed in that table; D and trimming were worked out from the DNA. Within this sample are under 300,000 clones, with approximately 84% of them counted one time only. Of the sample, roughly 1.2% is held by the ten largest clones. The donors belonged to the validation cohort of roughly 120 subjects, which was separate from the approximately 700-subject first cohort.

The V gene is TRBV5-1 and the J gene is TRBJ2-7; the D segment could be TRBD1, given 6 matching bases. This sequence originates from a woman aged 30 to 39 in good health and CMV-seropositive. Sequencing used PBMCs. The DNA sequence is TGCGCCAGCAGCTTACAGGGCTTGGAAGAGCAGTACTTC. Translated, this is CASSLQGLEEQYF.